This T cell receptor (beta chain) was captured in a study of T cells in Graves' hyperthyroidism and ophthalmopathy. With 3 bases clipped from V and 5 bases from J, the junction kept 7 bases outside the gene matches. CDR1 and CDR2 from the germline V gene are MDHEN and SYDVKM. This CDR3 comprises 15 residues. Study outcomes and limitations: The model's output predicted ophthalmopathy at a median of roughly seven months prior to onset.

Amplification targeted TCR beta CDR3 regions from RNA transcripts. The HTBI set primed first-round TCR CDR3 RT-PCR. TCRdb used MiXCR to reprocess the multiplex PCR reads, holding one entry per CDR3 protein. The sample yields around 610,000 distinct CDR3 sequences, roughly 14% seen once. This clonotype has ten or more counts. What it binds is unknown. The sample was blood. The origin of this receptor is a woman between 40 and 55 years old with Graves' ophthalmopathy. This chain links TRBV28 with TRBJ1-5, with 7 bases that match TRBD1. CDR3 sequence reads: CASSLGTGVYQPQHF. CDR3 DNA: TGTGCCAGCAGTTTGGGTACAGGGGTTTATCAGCCCCAGCATTTT.